Only one count was recorded for the clone carrying this T cell receptor beta chain. Deletions cut 4 bases from V and 3 bases from J, with 15 bases between. Germline V gives CDR1 GTSNPN, CDR2 SVGIG (reference sequence). CDR3 size: 14 residues. Original methodology: Amplifying reference gene primers gave estimates of nucleated cell counts. Sequencing used immunoSEQ multiplex PCR; TCRdb keeps in-frame clones, though not all of them. V and J calls and clone size come straight from that table; D and trimming were deduced from the DNA. This table has over 250,000 clones, approximately 92% appearing once. This sample is part of a study of blood T cell repertoires in COVID-19. For the study at large: Nucleic acid was either cDNA or gDNA, and it came from T cells, B-cell-depleted T cells, or PBMCs.

The age range of participants was about 18 to 95 years, with residence in about two dozen US areas. Researchers sorted participants into cohorts using their self-reported clinical history. V usage is TRBV30 and J usage is TRBJ1-2, with D possibly being TRBD1 (5 bases). Specimen: PBMCs or T cells enriched from blood (not recorded which). The clonotype was recovered from a woman in her thirties who had recovered from COVID-19. The CDR3 loop is CAWMAGRQYYGYTF. The CDR3 nucleotides read TGTGCCTGGATGGCAGGGCGGCAGTACTATGGCTACACCTTC.